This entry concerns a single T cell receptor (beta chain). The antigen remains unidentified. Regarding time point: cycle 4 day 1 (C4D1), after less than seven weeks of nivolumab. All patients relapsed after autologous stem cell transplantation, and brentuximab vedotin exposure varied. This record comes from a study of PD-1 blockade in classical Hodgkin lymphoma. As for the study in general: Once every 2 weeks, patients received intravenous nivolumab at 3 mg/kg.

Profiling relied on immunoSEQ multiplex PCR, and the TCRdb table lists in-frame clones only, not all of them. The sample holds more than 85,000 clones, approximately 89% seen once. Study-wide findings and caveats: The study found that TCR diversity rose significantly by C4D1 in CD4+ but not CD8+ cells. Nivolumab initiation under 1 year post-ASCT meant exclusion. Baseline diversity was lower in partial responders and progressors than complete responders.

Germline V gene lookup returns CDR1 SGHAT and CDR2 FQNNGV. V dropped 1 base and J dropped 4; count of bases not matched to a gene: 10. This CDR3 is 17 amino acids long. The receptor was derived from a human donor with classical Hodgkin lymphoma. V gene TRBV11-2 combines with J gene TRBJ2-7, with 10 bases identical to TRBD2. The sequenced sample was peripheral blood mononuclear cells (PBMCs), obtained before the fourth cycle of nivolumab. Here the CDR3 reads CASSLVPASGSVYEQYF. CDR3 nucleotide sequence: TGTGCCAGCAGCTTAGTCCCAGCTAGCGGGAGTGTGTACGAGCAGTACTTC.